This TCR beta chain comes out of a study of blood T cell repertoires in COVID-19. Study at large: Acute and convalescent COVID-19 specimens originated in the United States, Italy and Spain. PBMCs, B-cell-depleted T cells, or T cells provided the cDNA or gDNA that made up the material.

CDR1 is SGHRS, CDR2 YFSETQ, per germline. This CDR3 has 16 residues. V shed 4 bases and J 6 bases; nucleotides not matched to a gene: 13. Under the authors' procedure: It was from reference gene primer amplification that nucleated cell counts were estimated. Generated by immunoSEQ multiplex PCR, the TCRdb table keeps only in-frame clones and is missing some. V, J and clone size are taken as reported in that table, and D and trimming were inferred from the DNA itself. The table records 200,000 to 250,000 clones, around nine tenths of them present only once. Sequences were obtained from peripheral blood. The genes are TRBV5-1 and TRBJ2-7, with TRBD1 matching 10 bases. This TCR came from a man younger than 35 with active or convalescent COVID-19. CDR3 DNA: TGCGCCAGCAGCCACATCGTCGGGACAGGGGTAAGCGAGCAGTACTTC. Translating gives CASSHIVGTGVSEQYF.